The following is a T cell receptor (beta chain) sequence with its context. J was trimmed by 4 bases and V by 0 bases; bases with no gene match: 2. The V gene's germline CDR1 is SGHTA and CDR2 FQGNSA. The CDR3 contains 15 residues. These data are taken from a study of T-cell reconstitution after alpha-beta-depleted transplantation in children. A TCRbeta library incorporating unique molecular identifiers was prepared. TCRdb analysed the PCR reads with MiXCR anew, one entry per CDR3 protein. The sample records roughly 590,000 distinct CDR3 sequences, 15% to 20% being singletons. This sample comprised PBMCs from the stem cell graft donor, obtained from the stem cell graft. The genes are TRBV7-2 and TRBJ1-5; the match to TRBD1 covers 8 bases. The origin of this receptor is a human donor who donated a stem cell graft to a child with acute myeloid leukemia. DNA of the CDR3: TGTGCCAGCAGCTTAGCGGGACAGGTGAATCAGCCCCAGCATTTT. As protein: CASSLAGQVNQPQHF. The full variable domain, with the rest looked up from reference TRBV7-2 and TRBJ1-5, is GAGVSQSPSNKVTEKGKDVELRCDPISGHTALYWYRQSLGQGLEFLIYFQGNSAPDKSGLPSDRFSAERTGGSVSTLTIQRTQQEDSAVYLCASSLAGQVNQPQHFGDGTRLSIL.